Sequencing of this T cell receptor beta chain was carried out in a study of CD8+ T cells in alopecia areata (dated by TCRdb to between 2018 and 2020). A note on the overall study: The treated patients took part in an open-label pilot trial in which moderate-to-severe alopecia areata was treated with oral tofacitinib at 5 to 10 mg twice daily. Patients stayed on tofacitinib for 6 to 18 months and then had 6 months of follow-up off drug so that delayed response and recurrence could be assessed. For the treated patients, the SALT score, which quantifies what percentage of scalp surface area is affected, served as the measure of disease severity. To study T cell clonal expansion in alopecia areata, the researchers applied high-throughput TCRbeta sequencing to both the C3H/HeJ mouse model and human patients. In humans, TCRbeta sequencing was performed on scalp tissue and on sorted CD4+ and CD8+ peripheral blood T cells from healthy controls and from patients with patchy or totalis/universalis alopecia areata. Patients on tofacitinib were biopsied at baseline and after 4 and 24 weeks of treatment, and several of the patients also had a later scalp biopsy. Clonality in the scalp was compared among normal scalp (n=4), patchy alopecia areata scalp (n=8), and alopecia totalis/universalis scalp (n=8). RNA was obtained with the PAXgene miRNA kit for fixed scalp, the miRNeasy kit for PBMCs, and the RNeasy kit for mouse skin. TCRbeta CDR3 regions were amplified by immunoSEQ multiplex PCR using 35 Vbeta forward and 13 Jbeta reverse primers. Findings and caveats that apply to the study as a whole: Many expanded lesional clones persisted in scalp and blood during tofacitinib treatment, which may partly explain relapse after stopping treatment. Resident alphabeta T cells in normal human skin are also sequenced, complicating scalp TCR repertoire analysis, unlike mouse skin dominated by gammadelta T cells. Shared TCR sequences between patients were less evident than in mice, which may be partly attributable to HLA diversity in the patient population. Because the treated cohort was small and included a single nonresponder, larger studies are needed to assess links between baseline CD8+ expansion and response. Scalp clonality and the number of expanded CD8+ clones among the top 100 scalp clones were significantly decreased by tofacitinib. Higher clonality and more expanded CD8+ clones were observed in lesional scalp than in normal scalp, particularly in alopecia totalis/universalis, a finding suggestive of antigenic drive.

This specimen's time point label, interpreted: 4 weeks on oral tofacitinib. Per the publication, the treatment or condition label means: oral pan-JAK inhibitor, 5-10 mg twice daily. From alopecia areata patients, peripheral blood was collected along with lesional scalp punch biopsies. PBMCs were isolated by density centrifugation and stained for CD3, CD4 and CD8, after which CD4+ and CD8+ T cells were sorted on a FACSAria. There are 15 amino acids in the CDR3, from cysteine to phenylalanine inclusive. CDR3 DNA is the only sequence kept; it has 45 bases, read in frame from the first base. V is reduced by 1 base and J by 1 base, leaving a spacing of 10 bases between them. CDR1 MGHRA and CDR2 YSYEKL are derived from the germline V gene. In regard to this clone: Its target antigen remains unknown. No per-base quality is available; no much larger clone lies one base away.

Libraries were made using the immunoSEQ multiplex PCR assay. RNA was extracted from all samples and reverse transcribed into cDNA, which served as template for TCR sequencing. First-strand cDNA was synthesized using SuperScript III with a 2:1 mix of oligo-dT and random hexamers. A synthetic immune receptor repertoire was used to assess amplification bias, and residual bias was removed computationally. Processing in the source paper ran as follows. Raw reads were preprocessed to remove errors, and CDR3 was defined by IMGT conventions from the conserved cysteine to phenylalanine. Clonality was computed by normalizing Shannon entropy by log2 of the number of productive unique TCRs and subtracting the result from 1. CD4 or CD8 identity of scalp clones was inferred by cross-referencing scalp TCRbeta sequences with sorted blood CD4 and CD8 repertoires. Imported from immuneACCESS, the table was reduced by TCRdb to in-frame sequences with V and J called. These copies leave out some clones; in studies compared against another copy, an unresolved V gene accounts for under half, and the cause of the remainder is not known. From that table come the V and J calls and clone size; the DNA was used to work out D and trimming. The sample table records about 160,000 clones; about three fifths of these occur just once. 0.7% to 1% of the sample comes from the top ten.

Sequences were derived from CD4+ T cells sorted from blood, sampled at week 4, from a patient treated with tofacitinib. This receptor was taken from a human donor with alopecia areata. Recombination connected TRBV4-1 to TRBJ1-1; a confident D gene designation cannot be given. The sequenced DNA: TGCGCCAGCAGCCAAGGTGTGGGGAGGAACACTGAAGCTTTCTTT. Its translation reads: CASSQGVGRNTEAFF.